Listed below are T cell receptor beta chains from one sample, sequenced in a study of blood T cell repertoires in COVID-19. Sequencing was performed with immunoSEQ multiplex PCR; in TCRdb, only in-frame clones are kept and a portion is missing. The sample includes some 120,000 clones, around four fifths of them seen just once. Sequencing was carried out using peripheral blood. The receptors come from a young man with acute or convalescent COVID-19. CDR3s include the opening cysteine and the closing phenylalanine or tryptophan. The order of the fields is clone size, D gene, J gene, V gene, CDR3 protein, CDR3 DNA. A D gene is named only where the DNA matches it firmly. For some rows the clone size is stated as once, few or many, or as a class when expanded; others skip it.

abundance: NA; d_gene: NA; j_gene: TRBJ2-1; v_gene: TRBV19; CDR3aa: CASQVRDTAYNEQFF; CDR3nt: TGTGCCAGTCAAGTCCGGGACACCGCCTACAATGAGCAGTTCTTC
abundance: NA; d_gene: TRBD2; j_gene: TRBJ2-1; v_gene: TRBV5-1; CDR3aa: CASSLPGLLFQFF; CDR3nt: TGCGCCAGCAGCTTACCGGGACTACTATTTCAGTTCTTC
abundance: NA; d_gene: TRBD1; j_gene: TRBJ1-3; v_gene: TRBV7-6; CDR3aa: CASSLAPRDRDMGNTIYF; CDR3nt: TGTGCCAGCAGCTTAGCACCCAGGGACAGGGATATGGGCAACACCATATATTTT
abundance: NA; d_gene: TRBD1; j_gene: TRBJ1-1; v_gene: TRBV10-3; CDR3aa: CAISDDRGVNTEAFF; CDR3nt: TGTGCCATCAGTGACGACAGGGGAGTGAACACTGAAGCTTTCTTT
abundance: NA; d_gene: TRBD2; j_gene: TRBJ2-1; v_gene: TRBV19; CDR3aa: CASSIGGGVSYNEQFF; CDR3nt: TGTGCCAGTAGTATAGGGGGGGGAGTCTCCTACAATGAGCAGTTCTTC
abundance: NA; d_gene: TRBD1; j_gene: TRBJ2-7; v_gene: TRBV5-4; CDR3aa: CASTKKGQVYSYEQYF; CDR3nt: TGTGCCAGCACCAAAAAGGGACAGGTTTACTCCTACGAGCAGTACTTC
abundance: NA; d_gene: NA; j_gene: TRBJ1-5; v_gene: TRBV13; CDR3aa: CASSGGGQPQHF; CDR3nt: TGTGCCAGCAGCGGGGGAGGTCAGCCCCAGCATTTT
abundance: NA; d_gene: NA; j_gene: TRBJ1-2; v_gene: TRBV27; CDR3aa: CASSAGAGRANYGYTF; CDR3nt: TGTGCCAGCAGTGCTGGGGCCGGTCGAGCTAACTATGGCTACACCTTC
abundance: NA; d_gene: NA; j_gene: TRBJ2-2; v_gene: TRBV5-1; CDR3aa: CASSIQGGELFF; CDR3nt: TGCGCCAGCAGCATTCAGGGTGGGGAGCTGTTTTTT
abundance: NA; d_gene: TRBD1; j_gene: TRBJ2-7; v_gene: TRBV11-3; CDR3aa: CASSEGTAYEQYF; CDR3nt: TGTGCCAGCAGCGAAGGGACAGCCTACGAGCAGTACTTC
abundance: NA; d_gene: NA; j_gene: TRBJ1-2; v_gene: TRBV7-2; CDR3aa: CASSRQGRNYGYTF; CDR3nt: TGTGCCAGCAGCCGGCAGGGAAGGAACTATGGCTACACCTTC
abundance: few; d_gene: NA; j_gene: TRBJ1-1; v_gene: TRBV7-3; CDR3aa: CASSLDGAANTEAFF; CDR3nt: TGTGCCAGCAGCTTAGATGGGGCAGCGAACACTGAAGCTTTCTTT
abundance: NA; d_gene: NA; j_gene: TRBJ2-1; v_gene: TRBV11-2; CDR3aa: CASSYYNEQFF; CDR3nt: TGTGCCAGCAGTTACTACAATGAGCAGTTCTTC
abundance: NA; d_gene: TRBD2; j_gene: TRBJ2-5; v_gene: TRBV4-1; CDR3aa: CASSPRLADRQETQYF; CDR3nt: TGCGCCAGCAGCCCACGACTAGCGGATAGACAAGAGACCCAGTACTTC
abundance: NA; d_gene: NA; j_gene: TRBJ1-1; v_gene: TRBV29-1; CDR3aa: CSVVGGGTEAFF; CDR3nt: TGCAGCGTTGTCGGGGGGGGCACTGAAGCTTTCTTT
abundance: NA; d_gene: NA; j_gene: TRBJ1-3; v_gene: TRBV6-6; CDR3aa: CASSYSGAANTIYF; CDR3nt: TGTGCCAGCAGTTACTCAGGGGCCGCAAACACCATATATTTT
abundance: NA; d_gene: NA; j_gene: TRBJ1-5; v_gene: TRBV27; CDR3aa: CASSPHREDQPQHF; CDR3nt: TGTGCCAGCAGTCCCCACAGGGAAGACCAGCCCCAGCATTTT
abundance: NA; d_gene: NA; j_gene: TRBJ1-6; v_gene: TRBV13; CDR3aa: CASSERGFNSPLHF; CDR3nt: TGTGCCAGCAGCGAGAGGGGGTTTAATTCACCCCTCCACTTT
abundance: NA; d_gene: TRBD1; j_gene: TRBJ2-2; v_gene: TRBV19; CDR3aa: CASSQGQGAGTGELFF; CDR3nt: TGTGCCAGTAGTCAGGGACAGGGGGCTGGCACCGGGGAGCTGTTTTTT
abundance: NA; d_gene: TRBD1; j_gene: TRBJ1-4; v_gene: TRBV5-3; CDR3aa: CARSQDRTVANEKLFF; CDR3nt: TGTGCCAGAAGCCAGGACAGGACGGTAGCTAATGAAAAACTGTTTTTT
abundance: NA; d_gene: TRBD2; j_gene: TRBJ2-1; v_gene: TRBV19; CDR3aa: CASSTSGGYNEQFF; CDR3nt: TGTGCCAGTAGTACTAGCGGGGGTTACAATGAGCAGTTCTTC
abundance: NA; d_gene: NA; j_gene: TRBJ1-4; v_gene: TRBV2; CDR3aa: CASSEQGMGEKLFF; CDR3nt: TGTGCCAGCAGTGAACAGGGGATGGGTGAAAAACTGTTTTTT
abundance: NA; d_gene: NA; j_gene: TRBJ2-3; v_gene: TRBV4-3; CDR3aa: CASSQDRGTPDTQYF; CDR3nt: TGCGCCAGCAGCCAAGATCGAGGAACCCCAGATACGCAGTATTTT
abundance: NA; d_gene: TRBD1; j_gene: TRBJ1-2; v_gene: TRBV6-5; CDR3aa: CASRPRTGWDYGYTF; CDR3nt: TGTGCCAGCAGGCCCCGGACAGGGTGGGACTATGGCTACACCTTC
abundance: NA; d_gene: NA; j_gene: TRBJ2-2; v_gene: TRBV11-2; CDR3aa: CASSLDMSGELFF; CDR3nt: TGTGCCAGCAGCTTAGATATGTCGGGGGAGCTGTTTTTT
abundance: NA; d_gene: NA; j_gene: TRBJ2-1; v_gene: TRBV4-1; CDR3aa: CASSQDVGGQVEQFF; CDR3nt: TGCGCCAGCAGCCAAGATGTGGGGGGGCAGGTTGAGCAGTTCTTC
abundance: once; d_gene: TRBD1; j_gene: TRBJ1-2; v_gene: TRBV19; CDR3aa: CASSLDRGYYGYTF; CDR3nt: TGTGCCAGTAGCCTAGACAGGGGGTACTATGGCTACACCTTC
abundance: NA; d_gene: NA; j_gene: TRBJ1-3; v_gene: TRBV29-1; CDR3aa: CSVDSGSGSGNTIYF; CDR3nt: TGCAGCGTTGATTCGGGGTCGGGCTCTGGAAACACCATATATTTT
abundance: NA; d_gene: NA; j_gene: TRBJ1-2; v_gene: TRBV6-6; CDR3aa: CASSDRGGYTF; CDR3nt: TGTGCCAGCAGCGACAGAGGAGGCTACACCTTC
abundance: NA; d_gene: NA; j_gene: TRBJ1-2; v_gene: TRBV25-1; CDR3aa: CASSGPRTPDYGYTF; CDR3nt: TGTGCCAGCAGTGGCCCGAGGACACCCGACTATGGCTACACCTTC
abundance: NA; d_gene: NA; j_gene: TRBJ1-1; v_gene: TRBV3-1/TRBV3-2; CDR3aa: CASSQDPGRGQGMNTEAFF; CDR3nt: TGTGCCAGCAGCCAAGACCCCGGGAGAGGCCAGGGAATGAACACTGAAGCTTTCTTT
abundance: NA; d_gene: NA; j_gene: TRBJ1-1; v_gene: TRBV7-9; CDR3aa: CASSSGHYTEAFF; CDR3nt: TGTGCCAGCAGCTCCGGACACTACACTGAAGCTTTCTTT
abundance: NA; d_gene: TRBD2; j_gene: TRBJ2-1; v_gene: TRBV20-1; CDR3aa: CSVRGDNEQFF; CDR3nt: TGCAGTGTCCGGGGGGACAATGAGCAGTTCTTC
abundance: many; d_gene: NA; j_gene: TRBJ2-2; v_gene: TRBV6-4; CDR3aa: CASASYTGELFF; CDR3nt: TGTGCCAGCGCGTCTTACACCGGGGAGCTGTTTTTT
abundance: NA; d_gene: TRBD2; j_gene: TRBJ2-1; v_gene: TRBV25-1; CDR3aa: CASSRGGLFNEQFF; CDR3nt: TGTGCCAGCAGCCGGGGGGGCCTCTTCAATGAGCAGTTCTTC
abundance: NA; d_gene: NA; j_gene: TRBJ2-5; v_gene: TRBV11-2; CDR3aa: CASSLGDFTQYF; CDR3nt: TGTGCCAGCAGCTTAGGTGACTTTACCCAGTACTTC
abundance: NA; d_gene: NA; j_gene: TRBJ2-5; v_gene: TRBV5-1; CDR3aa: CASAFVQGSETQYF; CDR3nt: TGCGCCAGCGCCTTTGTACAGGGATCGGAGACCCAGTACTTC
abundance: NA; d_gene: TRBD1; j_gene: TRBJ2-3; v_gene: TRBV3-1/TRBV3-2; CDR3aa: CASSHQTGGAVIAGSTSTDTQYF; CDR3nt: TGTGCCAGCAGCCACCAGACAGGGGGCGCGGTAATAGCGGGGTCAACTAGCACAGATACGCAGTATTTT
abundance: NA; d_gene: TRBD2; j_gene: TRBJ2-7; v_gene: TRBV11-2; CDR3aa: CASSPKYLAGGLDEQYF; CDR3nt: TGTGCCAGCAGCCCCAAGTACCTAGCGGGGGGGCTGGACGAGCAGTACTTC
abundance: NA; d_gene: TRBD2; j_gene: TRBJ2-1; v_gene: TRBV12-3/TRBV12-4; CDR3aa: CASSPPTSQQFF; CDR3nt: TGTGCCAGCAGTCCGCCGACTAGCCAGCAGTTCTTC
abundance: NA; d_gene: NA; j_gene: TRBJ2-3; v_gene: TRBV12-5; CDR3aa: CASGSQLGGSDTQYF; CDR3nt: TGTGCTAGTGGTTCGCAACTAGGGGGATCAGATACGCAGTATTTT
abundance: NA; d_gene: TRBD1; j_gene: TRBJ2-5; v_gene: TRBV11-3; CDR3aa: CASSSPDRGLQETQYF; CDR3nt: TGTGCCAGCAGCTCCCCCGACAGGGGGCTTCAAGAGACCCAGTACTTC
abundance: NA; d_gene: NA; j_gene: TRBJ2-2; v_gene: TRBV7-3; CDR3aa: CASSLTQIGELFF; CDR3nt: TGTGCCAGCAGCTTAACCCAGATCGGGGAGCTGTTTTTT
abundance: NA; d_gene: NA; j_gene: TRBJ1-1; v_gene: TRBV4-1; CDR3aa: CASSRDAMYMNTEAFF; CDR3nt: TGCGCCAGTTCGCGGGACGCGATGTACATGAACACTGAAGCTTTCTTT
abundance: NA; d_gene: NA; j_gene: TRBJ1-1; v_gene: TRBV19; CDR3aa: CASSKEGRTEAFF; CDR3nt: TGTGCCAGTAGTAAGGAGGGTAGGACTGAAGCTTTCTTT
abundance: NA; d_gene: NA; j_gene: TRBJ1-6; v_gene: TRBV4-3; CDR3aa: CASSQVERRNSPLHF; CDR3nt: TGCGCCAGCAGCCAAGTGGAGAGACGTAATTCACCCCTCCACTTT
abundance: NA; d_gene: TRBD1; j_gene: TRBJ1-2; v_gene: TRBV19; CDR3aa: CASSMEGALYGYTF; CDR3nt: TGTGCCAGTAGTATGGAGGGGGCGCTTTATGGCTACACCTTC
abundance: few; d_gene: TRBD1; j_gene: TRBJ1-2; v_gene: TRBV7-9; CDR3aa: CASSGGQGTDNYGYTF; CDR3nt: TGTGCCAGCAGCGGGGGACAGGGGACGGATAACTATGGCTACACCTTC
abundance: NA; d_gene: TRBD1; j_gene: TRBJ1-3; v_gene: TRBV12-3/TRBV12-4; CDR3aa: CASRGQPQGTIYF; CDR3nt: TGTGCCAGCAGGGGACAGCCTCAAGGCACCATATATTTT
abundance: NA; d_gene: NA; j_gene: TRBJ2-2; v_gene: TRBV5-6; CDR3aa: CASSWRLELSDTGELFF; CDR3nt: TGTGCCAGCAGCTGGAGACTGGAACTCTCAGACACCGGGGAGCTGTTTTTT
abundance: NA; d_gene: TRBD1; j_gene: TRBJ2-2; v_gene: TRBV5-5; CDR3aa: CASSHWAPGQGVAGELFF; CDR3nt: TGTGCCAGCAGCCATTGGGCGCCAGGACAGGGGGTCGCCGGGGAGCTGTTTTTT
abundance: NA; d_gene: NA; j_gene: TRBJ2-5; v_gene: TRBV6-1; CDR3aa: CASSDPGVGVETQYF; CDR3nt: TGTGCCAGCAGTGACCCAGGGGTAGGAGTAGAGACCCAGTACTTC
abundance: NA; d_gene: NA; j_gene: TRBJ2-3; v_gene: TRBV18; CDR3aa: CASSPVTTPTDTQYF; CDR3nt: TGTGCCAGCTCACCTGTAACAACACCCACAGATACGCAGTATTTT
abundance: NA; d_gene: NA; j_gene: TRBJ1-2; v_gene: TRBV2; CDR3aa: CASSLVGQGSYGYTF; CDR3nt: TGTGCCAGCAGTCTTGTGGGCCAGGGAAGCTATGGCTACACCTTC
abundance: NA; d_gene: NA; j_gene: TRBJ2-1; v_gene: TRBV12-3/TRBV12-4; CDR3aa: CASSLGMGGEQFF; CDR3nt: TGTGCCAGCAGTTTAGGAATGGGGGGTGAGCAGTTCTTC